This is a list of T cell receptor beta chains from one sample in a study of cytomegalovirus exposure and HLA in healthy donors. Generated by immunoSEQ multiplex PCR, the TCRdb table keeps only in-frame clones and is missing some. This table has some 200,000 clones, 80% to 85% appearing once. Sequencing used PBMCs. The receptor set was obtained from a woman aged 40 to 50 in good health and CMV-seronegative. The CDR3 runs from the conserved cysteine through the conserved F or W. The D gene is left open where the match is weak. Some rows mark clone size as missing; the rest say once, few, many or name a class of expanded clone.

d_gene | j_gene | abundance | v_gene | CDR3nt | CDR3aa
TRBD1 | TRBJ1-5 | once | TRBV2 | TGTGCCAGCAGTGGGTCAGGGGGCTTTCAGCCCCAGCATTTT | CASSGSGGFQPQHF
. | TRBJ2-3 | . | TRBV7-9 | TGTGCCAGCAGCGATCTGAGAAACCTCCCAGATACGCAGTATTTT | CASSDLRNLPDTQYF
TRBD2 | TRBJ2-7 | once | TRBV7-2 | TGTGCCAGCAGCTTACGGGAGGGCCTGAACGAGCAGTACTTC | CASSLREGLNEQYF
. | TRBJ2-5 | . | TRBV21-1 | TGTGCCAGCAGCAAAGGCCCGACAGGGAGGAACCAAGAGACCCAGTACTTC | CASSKGPTGRNQETQYF
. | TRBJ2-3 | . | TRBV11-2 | TGTGCCAGCAGCCCCTACACAGATACGCAGTATTTT | CASSPYTDTQYF
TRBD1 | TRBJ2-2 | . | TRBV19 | TGTGCCAGTACAATCGGGCCAGGGGGCGCAGACGGGGAGCTGTTTTTT | CASTIGPGGADGELFF
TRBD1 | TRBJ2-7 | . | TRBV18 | TGTGCCAGCTCACCACAGGACAGGGTTGGCGAGCAGTACTTC | CASSPQDRVGEQYF
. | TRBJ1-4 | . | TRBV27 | TGTGCCAGCACCCCGACAGGTGGCCCTTACCGAACTTCAACTAATGAAAAACTGTTTTTT | CASTPTGGPYRTSTNEKLFF
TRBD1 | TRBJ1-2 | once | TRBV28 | TGTGCCAGCAGTTTATCAGGGGGAGACTATGGCTACACCTTC | CASSLSGGDYGYTF
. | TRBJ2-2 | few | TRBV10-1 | TGCGCCAGCAGTAGACAGGACTTGGGCGGGGAGCTGTTTTTT | CASSRQDLGGELFF
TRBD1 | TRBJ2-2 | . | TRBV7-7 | TGTGCCAGCAGCCCGACAGGGGGCACCGGGGAGCTGTTTTTT | CASSPTGGTGELFF
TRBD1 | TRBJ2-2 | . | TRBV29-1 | TGCAGCGTTGATGGAGGGACAGGGGCCACCGGGGAGCTGTTTTTT | CSVDGGTGATGELFF
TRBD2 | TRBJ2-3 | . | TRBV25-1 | TGTGCCAGCAGTGAAATGTTGGGACTAGCGGGAGGCACAGATACGCAGTATTTT | CASSEMLGLAGGTDTQYF
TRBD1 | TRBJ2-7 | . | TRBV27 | TGTGCCAGCAGTGCTGGGACAGAGGTCTACGAGCAGTACTTC | CASSAGTEVYEQYF
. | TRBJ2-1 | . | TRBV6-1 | TGTGCCAGCAGTGTACAGGAATCCAATGAGCAGTTCTTC | CASSVQESNEQFF
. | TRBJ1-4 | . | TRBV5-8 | TGTGCCAGCAGCTTGGCCCGGGGAGGAGTAGGGGAAAAACTGTTTTTT | CASSLARGGVGEKLFF
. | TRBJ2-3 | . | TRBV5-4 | TGTGCCAGCAGCTTGCGCGGAGGAGATACGCAGTATTTT | CASSLRGGDTQYF
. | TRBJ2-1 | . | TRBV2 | TGTGCCAACAAGCGGTCGTACAATGAGCAGTTCTTC | CANKRSYNEQFF
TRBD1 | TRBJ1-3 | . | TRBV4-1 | TGCGCCAGCAGCCAAGTATTCCAGGGGGCGCCTGGAAACACCATATATTTT | CASSQVFQGAPGNTIYF
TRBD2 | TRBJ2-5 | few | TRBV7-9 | TGTGCCAGCAGCTTGGGACTAGCGGGACAAGAGACCCAGTACTTC | CASSLGLAGQETQYF
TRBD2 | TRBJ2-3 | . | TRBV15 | TGTGCCACCAGCAGATTCAGACTAGCGGGAGGGAACACAGATACGCAGTATTTT | CATSRFRLAGGNTDTQYF
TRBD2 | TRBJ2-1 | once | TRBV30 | TGTGCCTGGAGTAAAGGGACTAGCGGCTACAATGAGCAGTTCTTC | CAWSKGTSGYNEQFF
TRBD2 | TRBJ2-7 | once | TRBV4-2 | TGTGCCAGCAGCCAAGTCTCTAGCGGCACCTACGAGCAGTACTTC | CASSQVSSGTYEQYF
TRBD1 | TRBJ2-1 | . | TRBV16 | TGTGCCAGCAGCCACGGACAGGGTTGGGGGGTTGAGCAGTTCTTC | CASSHGQGWGVEQFF
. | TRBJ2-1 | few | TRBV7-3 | TGTGCCAGCAGCCCGACTACAGACAATGAGCAGTTCTTC | CASSPTTDNEQFF
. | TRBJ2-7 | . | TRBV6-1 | TGTGCCAGCAGACGACAGCTTGCCTACGAGCAGTACTTC | CASRRQLAYEQYF
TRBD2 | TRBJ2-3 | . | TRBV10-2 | TGCGCCAGCAGTGAATCGCGGGAGAGGGATACGCAGTATTTT | CASSESRERDTQYF
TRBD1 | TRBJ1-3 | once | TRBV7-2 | TGTGCCAGCACCCGACAGGGTCTGGGAAACACCATATATTTT | CASTRQGLGNTIYF
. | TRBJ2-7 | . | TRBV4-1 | TGCGCCAGCAGCCCTCAGGGCTACGAGCAGTACTTC | CASSPQGYEQYF
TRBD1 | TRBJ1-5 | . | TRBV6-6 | TGTGCCAGCAGGTCAAACCGGGACAGGAACAATCAGCCCCAGCATTTT | CASRSNRDRNNQPQHF
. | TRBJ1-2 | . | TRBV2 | TGTGCCAGCAGTGAAGCTGGGGGCGGCTACACCTTC | CASSEAGGGYTF
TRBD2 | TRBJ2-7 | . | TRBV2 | TGTGCCAGCAGCGCCGGGCTAGCGGGAAATGAGCAGTACTTC | CASSAGLAGNEQYF
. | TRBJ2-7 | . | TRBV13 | TGTGCCAGCAGCGATACAGGGGGGGCGAAGTCCTACGAGCAGTACTTC | CASSDTGGAKSYEQYF
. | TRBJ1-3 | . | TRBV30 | TGTGCCTGGAGTCCAGGGAACTCTGGAAACACCATATATTTT | CAWSPGNSGNTIYF
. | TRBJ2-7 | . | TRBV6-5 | TGTGCCAGCAGTTACCGTAGGGGCTACGAGCAGTACTTC | CASSYRRGYEQYF
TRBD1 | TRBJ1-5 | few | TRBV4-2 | TGTGCCAGCAGCCAGGGGGGGACAGGGGCCCTCTGGGAGCCCCAGCATTTT | CASSQGGTGALWEPQHF
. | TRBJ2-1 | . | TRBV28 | TGTGCCAGCAGCCCTACCCCCCCACATGAGCAGTTCTTC | CASSPTPPHEQFF
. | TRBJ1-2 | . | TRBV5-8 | TGTGCCAGCAGCTTGTGGAGTAACTATGGCTACACCTTC | CASSLWSNYGYTF
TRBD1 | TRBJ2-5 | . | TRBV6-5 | TGTGCCAGCAGTTACTCTCAGACAGGGGGTCGGGAGACCCAGTACTTC | CASSYSQTGGRETQYF
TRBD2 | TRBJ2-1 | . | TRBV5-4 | TGTGCCAGCTCGAACCGGACTAGCGGGGCCTACAATGAGCAGTTCTTC | CASSNRTSGAYNEQFF
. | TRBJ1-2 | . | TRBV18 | TGTGCCAGCTCATCCTTAACAGGCTATGGCTACACCTTC | CASSSLTGYGYTF
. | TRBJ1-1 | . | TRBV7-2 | TGTGCCAGCAGCCTTGACAGTGATACTGAAGCTTTCTTT | CASSLDSDTEAFF
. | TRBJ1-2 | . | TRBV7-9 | TGTGCCAGCAGCTTAGGCTCGGGAGTTCATGGCTACACCTTC | CASSLGSGVHGYTF
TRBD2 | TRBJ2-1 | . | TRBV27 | TGTGCCAGCAGTTCCCAAAAAAGCGGGAGCGGGTATGAGCAGTTCTTC | CASSSQKSGSGYEQFF
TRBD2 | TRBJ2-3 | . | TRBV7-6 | TGTGCCAGCAGCTTAGAGGCTAGCGGGAGGACAGATACGCAGTATTTT | CASSLEASGRTDTQYF
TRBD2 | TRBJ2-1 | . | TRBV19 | TGTGCCAGTAGTCTTAGCGGGAGCTCCTACAATGAGCAGTTCTTC | CASSLSGSSYNEQFF
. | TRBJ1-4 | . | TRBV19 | TGTGCCAGTAGTATCGCCCAGGGAAGTGAAAAACTGTTTTTT | CASSIAQGSEKLFF
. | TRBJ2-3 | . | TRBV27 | TGTGCCAGCATAACCGGGGATACGCAGTATTTT | CASITGDTQYF
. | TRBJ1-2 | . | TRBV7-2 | TGTGCCAGCAGCTTAGATTGGTCAGGGGTCGGCTACACCTTC | CASSLDWSGVGYTF
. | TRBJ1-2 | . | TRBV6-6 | TGTGCCAGCAGTTACGCCGCAGGGAACTATGGCTACACCTTC | CASSYAAGNYGYTF
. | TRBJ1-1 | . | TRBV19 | TGTGCCAGTAGTTTTCGACTGGGTGAAGCTTTCTTT | CASSFRLGEAFF
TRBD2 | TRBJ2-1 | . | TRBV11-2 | TGTGCCAGCAGCCCCGGGACTACTTGGTATGAGCAGTTCTTC | CASSPGTTWYEQFF